This entry describes one TCR beta chain. Its antigen is still unknown. Base qualities are missing; no much larger clone stands one base away. The immunoSEQ Assay, a bias-controlled multiplex PCR, was used to amplify TCRbeta CDR3 regions from genomic DNA. As for how the authors treated the data: The number of nucleated cells in each sample was estimated from the amplification of reference gene primers within the assay. To quantify the absolute abundance of each unique TCRbeta CDR3 rearrangement, sequence reads were collapsed and filtered. For each sample, productive Simpson clonality was calculated by taking the square root of Simpson's diversity index across productive rearrangements. Not all clones reach the TCRdb copy of this immuneACCESS table, which keeps in-frame sequences only. Checked studies attribute under half of the gap to unresolved V genes and leave the rest unexplained. That table supplies the V and J calls and clone size; D and trimming were determined from the DNA. Counted in this sample were tens of thousands of clones; approximately 78% of them appeared once. The top ten constitute approximately 25% of the sample.

The sample comes from a study of blood T cell repertoires in COVID-19 (dated by TCRdb to the early 2020s). For context, the study as a whole: Samples from collaborators originated in the United States, Italy and Spain and spanned both the acute and convalescent phases of COVID-19. Deeply sampled blood TCRbeta repertoires from subjects exposed to, actively infected with, or recovered from COVID-19 were included in the dataset. The prospective study material was composed of cDNA or gDNA derived from T cells, B-cell-depleted T cells, or PBMCs. The repertoires were made available in a free public database intended to serve as a resource for research on the immune response to SARS-CoV-2. Where available, HLA class I and class II types were taken from metadata supplied by the sample provider and were not determined by assay-based typing. The sample metadata nearly always contained a de-identified subject ID, COVID-19 status, age in years and sex. The samples were drawn from two sources: the first 160 participants of the ongoing ImmuneRACE study, and 1,200 or so subjects contributed by 6 global collaborators.

Each collaborating institution followed its own protocols to collect whole blood in K2EDTA tubes. For TCRbeta analysis, collaborators shipped samples in one of three forms: frozen whole blood, isolated PBMCs, or DNA extracted from either of those sample types. Spanning cysteine to phenylalanine, the CDR3 consists of 14 amino acids. Only the CDR3 DNA stays, 42 bases, in frame from base 1. CDR1 SEHNR and CDR2 FQNEAQ are derived from the germline V gene (reference sequence). V is pared back by 2 bases and J by 3 bases, with 10 bases lying between the germline termini. The paper's findings and limits, for the study overall: How much clinical and demographic metadata was included differed by source and by participant, and the metadata was provided uncurated.

The chain is assembled from TRBV7-9 and TRBJ1-1; the D segment could be TRBD1, given 5 matching bases. Input material: peripheral blood. This sequence originates from a human donor in a cohort sampled during active COVID-19. In nucleotide form, the sequence is TGTGCCAGCAGCTTACAGGGTAGTGACACTGAAGCTTTCTTT. Translated, it gives CASSLQGSDTEAFF.